The clone carrying this T cell receptor beta chain was seen ten or more times. From the germline J gene comes the end of the CDR3, since the read stops 3 residues before it. This CDR3 has 15 residues. The V gene end was trimmed by 2 bases and the J gene end by 4 bases; junction bases not matched to a gene: 3. Germline assignment: CDR1 SGHRS and CDR2 YFSETQ. Data came from immunoSEQ multiplex PCR; TCRdb stores just in-frame clones and leaves some out. The data show approximately 64,000 clones, with none appearing a single time. This record belongs to a study of T cell clonality in common variable immunodeficiency.

The sequenced material came from peripheral blood mononuclear cells. The TCR was taken from a person aged 18 to 75 in good health. V is TRBV5-1 and J is TRBJ2-2; TRBD2 matches at 9 bases. The CDR3 DNA, read in part, is TGCGCCAGCAGCTTTAGCGGGGGAGTCACCGGGGAG. Its protein product is CASSFSGGVTGE. The entire CDR3 protein is CASSFSGGVTGELFF.